Detailed here is one T cell receptor beta chain. Its target is unknown. Input was approximately 2.1 ug genomic DNA, or all available if less. The protocol was immunoSEQ multiplex PCR, while the TCRdb copy is restricted to in-frame clones and leaves out a portion. The table includes approximately 110,000 clones, around 90% detected once. The data stem from a study of glioma-infiltrating T cells after dendritic cell vaccination. General observations from the study: Only a small number of patients had complete blood and tumor samples.

The germline gives CDR1 LGHNA, CDR2 YNFKEQ. Losses at the gene ends were 1 base for V and 2 bases for J; bases not matched to a gene: 7. The CDR3 contains 17 residues. Time point described: after dendritic cell vaccination, including at tumor progression/relapse. Blood PBMC samples: pre-vaccination, two weeks post third vaccination, and at tumor progression. This specimen consisted of blood, obtained after dendritic cell vaccination. The receptor was derived from a human donor with glioblastoma. The chain combines TRBV4-2 with TRBJ2-3; TRBD2 matches 9 bases. In DNA, the CDR3 is TGTGCCAGCAGCCAAGCATTAGCGGGGGATCTCACAGATACGCAGTATTTT. Translation: CASSQALAGDLTDTQYF.